This T cell receptor beta chain emerged from a study of T cell responses to AZD1222 COVID-19 vaccine. Produced via immunoSEQ multiplex PCR; TCRdb's table is partial and in-frame only. The sample includes 130,000 or so clones, 80% to 90% of them seen just once. The V end lost 2 bases, the J end lost 1 base, and 4 bases lay between the germline ends. This CDR3 region has 13 residues. Germline lookup yields CDR1 MNHEY and CDR2 SMNVEV (reference sequence). The starting material was peripheral blood, obtained on day 0 of AZD1222 vaccination. The sequence came from an adult in good health. The genes are TRBV27 and TRBJ2-3; no clear D. CDR3 sequence (DNA): TGTGCCAGCAGTTTAATGGGCACAGATACGCAGTATTTT. It translates to CASSLMGTDTQYF.